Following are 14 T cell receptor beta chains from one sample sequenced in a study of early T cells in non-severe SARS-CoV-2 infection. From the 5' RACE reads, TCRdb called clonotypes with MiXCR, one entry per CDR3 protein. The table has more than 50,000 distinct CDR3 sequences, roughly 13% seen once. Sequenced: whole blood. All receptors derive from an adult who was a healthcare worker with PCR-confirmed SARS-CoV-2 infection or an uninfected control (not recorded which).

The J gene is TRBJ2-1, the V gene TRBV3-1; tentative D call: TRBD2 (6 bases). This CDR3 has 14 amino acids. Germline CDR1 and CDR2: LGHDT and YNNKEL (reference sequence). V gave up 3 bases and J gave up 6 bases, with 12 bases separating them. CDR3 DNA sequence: TGTGCCAGCAGCCATCCTATGCGGGGCAATGAGCAGTTCTTC. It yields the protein CASSHPMRGNEQFF.

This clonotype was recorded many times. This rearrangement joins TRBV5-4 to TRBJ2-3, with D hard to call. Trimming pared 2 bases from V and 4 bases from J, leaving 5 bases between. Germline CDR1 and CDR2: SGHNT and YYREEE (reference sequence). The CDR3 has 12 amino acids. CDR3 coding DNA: TGTGCCAGCAGCTTTGTGGCAGATACGCAGTATTTT. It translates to CASSFVADTQYF.

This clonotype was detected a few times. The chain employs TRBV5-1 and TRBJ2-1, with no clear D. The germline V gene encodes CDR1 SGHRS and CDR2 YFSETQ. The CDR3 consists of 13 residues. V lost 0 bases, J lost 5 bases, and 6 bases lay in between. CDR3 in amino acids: CASSLAWDNEQFF. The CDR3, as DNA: TGCGCCAGCAGCTTGGCCTGGGACAATGAGCAGTTCTTC. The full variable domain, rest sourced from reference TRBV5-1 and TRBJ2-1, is KAGVTQTPRYLIKTRGQQVTLSCSPISGHRSVSWYQQTPGQGLQFLFEYFSETQRNKGNFPGRFSGRQFSNSRSEMNVSTLELGDSALYLCASSLAWDNEQFFGPGTRLTVL.

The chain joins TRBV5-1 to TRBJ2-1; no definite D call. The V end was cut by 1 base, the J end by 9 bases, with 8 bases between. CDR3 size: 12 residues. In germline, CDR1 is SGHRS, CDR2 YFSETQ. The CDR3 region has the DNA TGCGCCAGCAGCTTGTCTGGGTCTGAGCAGTTCTTC. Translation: CASSLSGSEQFF.

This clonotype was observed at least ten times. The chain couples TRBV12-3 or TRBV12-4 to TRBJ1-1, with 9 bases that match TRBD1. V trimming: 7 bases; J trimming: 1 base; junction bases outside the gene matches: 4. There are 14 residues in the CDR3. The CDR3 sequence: CASTQGQGNTEAFF. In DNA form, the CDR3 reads TGTGCCAGCACACAGGGACAGGGGAACACTGAAGCTTTCTTT.

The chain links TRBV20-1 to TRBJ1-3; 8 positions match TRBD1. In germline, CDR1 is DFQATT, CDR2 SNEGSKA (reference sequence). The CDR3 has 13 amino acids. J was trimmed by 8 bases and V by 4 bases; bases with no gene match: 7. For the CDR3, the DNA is TGCAGTGCTAATCGGCAGGGGGCAGACACCATATATTTT. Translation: CSANRQGADTIYF.

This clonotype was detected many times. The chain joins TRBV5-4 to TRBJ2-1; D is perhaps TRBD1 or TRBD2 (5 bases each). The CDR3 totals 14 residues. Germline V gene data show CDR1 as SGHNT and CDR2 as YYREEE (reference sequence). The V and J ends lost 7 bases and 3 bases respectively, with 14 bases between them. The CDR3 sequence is CASYGDHRYNEQFF. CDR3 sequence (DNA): TGTGCCAGCTACGGGGACCACCGCTACAATGAGCAGTTCTTC. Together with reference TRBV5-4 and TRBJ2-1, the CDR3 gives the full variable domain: ETGVTQSPTHLIKTRGQQVTLRCSSQSGHNTVSWYQQALGQGPQFIFQYYREEENGRGNFPPRFSGLQFPNYSSELNVNALELDDSALYLCASYGDHRYNEQFFGPGTRLTVL.

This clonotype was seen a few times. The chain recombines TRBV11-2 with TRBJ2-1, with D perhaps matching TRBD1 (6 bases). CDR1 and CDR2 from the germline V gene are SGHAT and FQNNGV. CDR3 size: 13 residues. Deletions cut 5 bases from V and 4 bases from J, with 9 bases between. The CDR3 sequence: CASSLQGYNEQFF. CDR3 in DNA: TGTGCCAGCAGCCTACAGGGTTACAATGAGCAGTTCTTC.

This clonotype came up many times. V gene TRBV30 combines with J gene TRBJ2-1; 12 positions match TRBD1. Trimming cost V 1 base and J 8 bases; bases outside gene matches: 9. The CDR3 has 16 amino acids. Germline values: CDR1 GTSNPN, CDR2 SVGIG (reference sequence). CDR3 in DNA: TGTGCCTGGAGTGGCGGGGGGACAGGGGGCCGGTATGAGCAGTTCTTC. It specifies CAWSGGGTGGRYEQFF.

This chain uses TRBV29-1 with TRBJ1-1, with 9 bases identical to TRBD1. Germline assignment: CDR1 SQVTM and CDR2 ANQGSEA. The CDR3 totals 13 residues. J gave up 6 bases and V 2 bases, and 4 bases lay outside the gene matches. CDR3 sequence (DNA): TGCAGCGTTGAAAAGGACAGGGGCCCTGAAGCTTTCTTT. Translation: CSVEKDRGPEAFF.

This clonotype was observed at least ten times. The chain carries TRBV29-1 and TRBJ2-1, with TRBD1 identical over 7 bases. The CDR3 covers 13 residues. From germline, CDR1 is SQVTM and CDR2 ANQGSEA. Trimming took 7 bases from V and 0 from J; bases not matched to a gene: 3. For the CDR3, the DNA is TGCAGCGGGGGACAGAGCTCCTACAATGAGCAGTTCTTC. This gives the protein CSGGQSSYNEQFF.

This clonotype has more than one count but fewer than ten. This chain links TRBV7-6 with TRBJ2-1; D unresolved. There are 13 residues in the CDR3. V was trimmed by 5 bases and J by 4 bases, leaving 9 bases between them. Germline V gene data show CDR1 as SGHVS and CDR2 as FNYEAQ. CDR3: CASSPTTYNEQFF. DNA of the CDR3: TGTGCCAGCAGCCCAACTACGTACAATGAGCAGTTCTTC.

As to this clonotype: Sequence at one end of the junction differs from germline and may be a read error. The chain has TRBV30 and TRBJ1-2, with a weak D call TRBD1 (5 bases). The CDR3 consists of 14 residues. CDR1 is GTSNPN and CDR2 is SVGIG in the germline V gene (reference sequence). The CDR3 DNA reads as TGTGCCTGGAGTGTACAGCAGGGCCACTATGGCTTCACCTTC. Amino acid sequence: CAWSVQQGHYGFTF.

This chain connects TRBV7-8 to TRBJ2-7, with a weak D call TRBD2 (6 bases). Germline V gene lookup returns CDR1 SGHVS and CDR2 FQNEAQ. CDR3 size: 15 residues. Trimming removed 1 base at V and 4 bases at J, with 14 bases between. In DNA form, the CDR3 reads TGTGCCAGCAGCTTAGACGGGACTGATGGGTACGAGCAGTACTTC. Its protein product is CASSLDGTDGYEQYF.